Listed below are T cell receptor beta chains from one sample, sequenced in a study of PD-L1 blockade in urothelial cancer. The data were produced by immunoSEQ multiplex PCR, yet TCRdb's version contains in-frame clones alone and is incomplete. The table has 90,000 to 130,000 clones, around 93% seen once. The specimen was PBMCs, collected around atezolizumab (anti-PD-L1) treatment. These receptors were obtained from a man in his sixties with urothelial cancer. Each CDR3 is given with its conserved first and last residue. D genes are given only for firm matches. Clone size is stated in some rows and not others, as once, few, many or a class when expanded.

j_gene | len | abundance | d_gene | v_gene | CDR3nt | CDR3aa
TRBJ2-7 | 14 | - | - | TRBV4-2 | TGTGCCAGCAGCCAAGAGGTAGCCCCTAGGGAGCAGTACTTC | CASSQEVAPREQYF
TRBJ2-5 | 15 | once | TRBD2 | TRBV28 | TGTGCCAGCAGCTCTCAAAGCGGGGGGGGAGAGACCCAGTACTTC | CASSSQSGGGETQYF
TRBJ2-5 | 15 | - | - | TRBV2 | TGTGCCAGCAGTGAAGCGCACGGCAGGTCAGAGACCCAGTACTTC | CASSEAHGRSETQYF
TRBJ2-5 | 11 | - | - | TRBV6-5 | TGTGCCAGCCAAAGGGGGGGGACCCAGTACTTC | CASQRGGTQYF
TRBJ2-1 | 15 | - | TRBD2 | TRBV6-5 | TGTGCCAGCAGTTACTTGGGCGGGGGGGACAATGAGCAGTTCTTC | CASSYLGGGDNEQFF
TRBJ1-3 | 15 | - | - | TRBV5-1 | TGCGCCAGCAGCTCTGCCGGGACAACTGGAAACACCATATATTTT | CASSSAGTTGNTIYF
TRBJ1-2 | 13 | few | - | TRBV28 | TGTGCCAGCAGTAGAACAGGCTTTTTTGGCTACACCTTC | CASSRTGFFGYTF
TRBJ2-1 | 16 | - | TRBD2 | TRBV18 | TGTGCCAGCTCCCCCACTAGCGGAAGCTCCTACAATGAGCAGTTCTTC | CASSPTSGSSYNEQFF
TRBJ2-2 | 15 | few | TRBD1 | TRBV9 | TGTGCCAGCAATGCAGGGGGCGGTTACACCGGGGAGCTGTTTTTT | CASNAGGGYTGELFF
TRBJ2-5 | 17 | few | TRBD2 | TRBV7-2 | TGTGCCAGCAGCCACAAGAGCGGGAGGGCCCTCGGAGAGACCCAGTACTTC | CASSHKSGRALGETQYF
TRBJ1-3 | 14 | - | - | TRBV7-8 | TGTGCCAGCAGCTTAGCCCTCTCTGGAAACACCATATATTTT | CASSLALSGNTIYF
TRBJ2-2 | 14 | - | - | TRBV6-1 | TGTGCCAGCAGAGGGGACTGGAACACCGGGGAGCTGTTTTTT | CASRGDWNTGELFF
TRBJ2-4 | 14 | - | - | TRBV27 | TGTGCCAGCAGTTTATCTAGACAAGCAAACATTCAGTACTTC | CASSLSRQANIQYF
TRBJ1-2 | 17 | - | TRBD1 | TRBV7-9 | TGTGCCAGCACCGGGGGGGGACAGGGGCCCTGGAGCTATGGCTACACCTTC | CASTGGGQGPWSYGYTF
TRBJ1-2 | 14 | - | TRBD1 | TRBV6-5 | TGTGCCAGCAGACCAGGACAGGGGAGCTATGGCTACACCTTC | CASRPGQGSYGYTF
TRBJ1-5 | 14 | - | - | TRBV30 | TGTGCCTGGAGTGTAACAGATAGCAATCAGCCCCAGCATTTT | CAWSVTDSNQPQHF
TRBJ2-5 | 15 | - | - | TRBV4-3 | TGCGCCAGCAGCCAAGATCCTAGCAAGTTAGAGACCCAGTACTTC | CASSQDPSKLETQYF
TRBJ2-1 | 15 | - | - | TRBV4-3 | TGCGCCAGCAGCCCATCGACTGAGCGGTACAATGAGCAGTTCTTC | CASSPSTERYNEQFF
TRBJ2-2 | 16 | - | - | TRBV2 | TGTGCCAGCAGTGAAGATCTGGGGGGAGGAGCCGGGGAGCTGTTTTTT | CASSEDLGGGAGELFF
TRBJ1-5 | 15 | - | - | TRBV7-9 | TGTGCCAGCAGCCGGGGGGAGTCGTTTAATCAGCCCCAGCATTTT | CASSRGESFNQPQHF
TRBJ2-3 | 14 | - | TRBD1 | TRBV5-1 | TGCGCCAGCAGCCCAGGGACAGCCTCAGATACGCAGTATTTT | CASSPGTASDTQYF
TRBJ1-2 | 14 | - | TRBD1 | TRBV29-1 | TGCAGCGTTGAGGGGGGGACAGGGGTCTATGGCTACACCTTC | CSVEGGTGVYGYTF
TRBJ2-3 | 13 | - | - | TRBV7-2 | TGTGCCAGCTCCCTAAATAGCCCAGATACGCAGTATTTT | CASSLNSPDTQYF
TRBJ2-1 | 12 | - | - | TRBV5-1 | TGCGCCAGCAGGCAGGGTACGAATGAGCAGTTCTTC | CASRQGTNEQFF
TRBJ1-2 | 16 | - | - | TRBV11-2 | TGTGCCAGCAGCTTAGATCGGGTTTATGGAGGGAGTGGCTACACCTTC | CASSLDRVYGGSGYTF
TRBJ2-3 | 14 | - | TRBD2 | TRBV2 | TGTGCCGGAGGACTAGCGGGAGGGGGAGATACGCAGTATTTT | CAGGLAGGGDTQYF
TRBJ2-5 | 15 | - | TRBD1 | TRBV9 | TGTGCCAGCAGCGTAGCGGCAGGGGGCCAAGAGACCCAGTACTTC | CASSVAAGGQETQYF
TRBJ1-2 | 12 | - | - | TRBV6-1 | TGTGCCAGCAGTGCCCAGGCTTATGGCTACACCTTC | CASSAQAYGYTF
TRBJ2-5 | 15 | - | - | TRBV27 | TGTGCCAGCAGGCCTTCGACTCAATTAATAGAGACCCAGTACTTC | CASRPSTQLIETQYF
TRBJ2-3 | 17 | - | - | TRBV4-3 | TGCGCCAGCAGCCAAGATAGGCGGGGACCTAGCACAGATACGCAGTATTTT | CASSQDRRGPSTDTQYF
TRBJ2-3 | 14 | - | - | TRBV5-4 | TGTGCCAGCAGCTTGTATGGCTTCACAGATACGCAGTATTTT | CASSLYGFTDTQYF
TRBJ1-2 | 17 | - | TRBD1 | TRBV9 | TGTGCCAGCAGCTCGGGACAGGGGGCCTTGTTGGGCTATGGCTACACCTTC | CASSSGQGALLGYGYTF
TRBJ2-7 | 16 | - | TRBD1 | TRBV27 | TGTGCCAGCAGTCCGTCGCCAGGGACAGCAACCTACGAGCAGTACTTC | CASSPSPGTATYEQYF
TRBJ2-2 | 15 | - | - | TRBV27 | TGTGCCAGCAGTTTATACGAACAGGACGGCGGGGAGCTGTTTTTT | CASSLYEQDGGELFF
TRBJ2-1 | 16 | - | TRBD1 | TRBV18 | TGTGCCAGCTCACCCTCCCTACTGACAGGGGGCAATGAGCAGTTCTTC | CASSPSLLTGGNEQFF
TRBJ2-1 | 17 | - | TRBD2 | TRBV6-1 | TGTGCCAGCAGTGAAGCCACTAGCGCACTAATTCCGAATGAGCAGTTCTTC | CASSEATSALIPNEQFF
TRBJ2-1 | 16 | - | TRBD2 | TRBV27 | TGTGCCAGCAGTCCCTTCAGCGGGGGGACCTACAATGAGCAGTTCTTC | CASSPFSGGTYNEQFF
TRBJ1-6 | 17 | - | - | TRBV27 | TGTGCCAGCAGTTTTGCAGGCTCCAGGTCCTATAATTCACCCCTCCACTTT | CASSFAGSRSYNSPLHF
TRBJ2-2 | 17 | - | TRBD2 | TRBV9 | TGTGCCAGCAGCGTCCAACCTAGCGGTGGAAACACCGGGGAGCTGTTTTTT | CASSVQPSGGNTGELFF
TRBJ2-2 | 17 | - | TRBD2 | TRBV7-9 | TGTGCCAGCAGCACTACCGTAGCGGGATTGGATGCCGGGGAGCTGTTTTTT | CASSTTVAGLDAGELFF
TRBJ1-2 | 13 | - | - | TRBV30 | TGTGCCTGGAGTTTTGCAGTCCGGAGTGGCTACACCTTC | CAWSFAVRSGYTF
TRBJ1-5 | 14 | - | - | TRBV6-4 | TGTGCCAGCAGTGCTCAGGGAGGGAATCAGCCCCAGCATTTT | CASSAQGGNQPQHF
TRBJ2-1 | 13 | - | TRBD1 | TRBV7-3 | TGTGCCAGCAGCTCGGACAGGGAGAATGAGCAGTTCTTC | CASSSDRENEQFF
TRBJ2-3 | 15 | - | - | TRBV9 | TGTGCCAGCAGCGGACCGACTAGTTCGTATGATACGCAGTATTTT | CASSGPTSSYDTQYF
TRBJ2-7 | 14 | - | - | TRBV7-9 | TGTGCCAGCAGCTTACCTTTACAGGGCTACGAGCAGTACTTC | CASSLPLQGYEQYF
TRBJ1-3 | 16 | - | - | TRBV6-6 | TGTGCCAGCAGTTCCCGGCGGACAAGATCTGGAAACACCATATATTTT | CASSSRRTRSGNTIYF
TRBJ2-5 | 14 | - | TRBD1 | TRBV2 | TGTGCCAGCAGTGAATTCGGGGACAGAGGGACCCAGTACTTC | CASSEFGDRGTQYF
TRBJ1-1 | 15 | - | - | TRBV5-4 | TGTGCCAGCAGCTTGGTGGCGGGGGGCGAGACTGAAGCTTTCTTT | CASSLVAGGETEAFF
TRBJ1-1 | 14 | once | TRBD1 | TRBV2 | TGTGCCAACGACAGGGGGTCTGGGAACACTGAAGCTTTCTTT | CANDRGSGNTEAFF
TRBJ2-5 | 14 | - | - | TRBV7-9 | TGTGCCAGCAGCTTAGTAAGGACATTTGAGACCCAGTACTTC | CASSLVRTFETQYF
TRBJ1-1 | 15 | - | - | TRBV30 | TGTGCCTGGATTGGGCGGGGGGTCGGAAACACTGAAGCTTTCTTT | CAWIGRGVGNTEAFF
TRBJ2-7 | 14 | - | TRBD1 | TRBV18 | TGTGCCAGCTCACCACCGGGACAGCCCTACGAGCAGTACTTC | CASSPPGQPYEQYF
TRBJ1-2 | 17 | - | TRBD1 | TRBV4-2 | TGTGCCAGCAGCCAGGGACAGGGGATGGTTAGTGGCTATGGCTACACCTTC | CASSQGQGMVSGYGYTF
TRBJ2-7 | 15 | - | TRBD1 | TRBV18 | TGTGCCAGCTCATCCAGCGGACAGGGGTTCTACGAGCAGTACTTC | CASSSSGQGFYEQYF
TRBJ1-6 | 14 | few | TRBD1 | TRBV5-6 | TGTGCCAGCAGCTGGAGACAGGGGCGTTCACCCCTCCACTTT | CASSWRQGRSPLHF
TRBJ1-1 | 16 | - | TRBD1 | TRBV4-3 | TGCGCCAGCAGCCCCGGAGAGGGGGCTTTGAACACTGAAGCTTTCTTT | CASSPGEGALNTEAFF
TRBJ2-7 | 13 | once | TRBD1 | TRBV5-1 | TGCGCCAGCAGTCGGCAGGGGGCCAGCGAGCAGTACTTC | CASSRQGASEQYF
TRBJ2-1 | 14 | - | TRBD2 | TRBV19 | TGTGCCACGCATAGCGGGAGGGCCAACAATGAGCAGTTCTTC | CATHSGRANNEQFF
TRBJ2-4 | 11 | - | - | TRBV14 | TGTGCCAGCAGCCAGGGGAGTGGTCAGTACTTC | CASSQGSGQYF
TRBJ1-5 | 15 | - | TRBD1 | TRBV5-1 | TGCGCCAGCAGCTTGGTACAGGGGGCCGGGCAGCCCCAGCATTTT | CASSLVQGAGQPQHF